This entry concerns a single T cell receptor beta chain. The antigen is undetermined. Then a second PCR, running roughly 6 to 12 cycles, was carried out with a sample-barcoded 5' primer and a J-beta primer mix. Each cDNA molecule carried a tag from a template-switch adaptor that contained 12 random nucleotides. TCRdb passed the 5' RACE reads through MiXCR, listing each CDR3 protein once. The sample lists 1.8 million or so distinct CDR3 sequences, about two fifths occurring once. This sample stems from a study of blood T cells in healthy people across ages. Broader study findings: Percentage of naive T cells showed a strong correlation with TCR beta diversity.

Sequenced sample: blood. This TCR came from a human donor in good health.

This CDR3 reads CASSLPTGQEQYF. The CDR3 DNA follows: TGCGCCAGCAGCTTACCTACAGGGCAAGAGCAGTACTTC. The chain carries TRBV5-1 and TRBJ2-5, with D possibly being TRBD1 (6 bases). Trimming stripped 2 bases from V and 11 bases from J, with 16 bases between. This CDR3 is built from 13 residues. The germline CDR1 and CDR2 sequences are SGHRS and YFSETQ. Together with reference TRBV5-1 and TRBJ2-5, the CDR3 gives the full variable domain: KAGVTQTPRYLIKTRGQQVTLSCSPISGHRSVSWYQQTPGQGLQFLFEYFSETQRNKGNFPGRFSGRQFSNSRSEMNVSTLELGDSALYLCASSLPTGQEQYFGPGTRLLVL.